This T cell receptor beta chain was recorded in a study of response to subunit inactivated influenza vaccine (dated by TCRdb to 2017 to 2018). For the study in its entirety: To follow how T cells responded to a trivalent subunit inactivated influenza vaccine, the researchers relied on deep quantitative profiling of the T cell receptor repertoire. Points the paper makes about the study in general: According to the authors, only a limited number of new T cells may be recruited by each seasonal influenza vaccination.

Library method: RT-PCR. Sequencing used an Illumina HiSeq 2500. Through fastp at Q25 and MiXCR, TCRdb rebuilt clones from the public reads, retaining in-frame beta chains. Duplicate CDR3 protein sequences are folded into a single record with the most common DNA and genes. Here the sample has 630,000 or so distinct CDR3 sequences; 15% to 17% occur a single time. 11% of the sample is taken by the ten largest. Remarks on this clonotype: The antigen this receptor binds is unknown. No base-level quality is on record; no much larger clone is a single base apart.

The sequence was collected from a man aged 50 to 59 who received an inactivated influenza vaccine. Donor details come from another sample of the same person, matched by shared clones. The source was PBMCs from blood, collected 11 to 12 days after vaccination.

The CDR3 in this case is CASSQGRTVTKDTQYF. The nucleotide sequence reads as follows: TGTGCCAGCAGCCAGGGTAGGACAGTGACGAAAGATACGCAGTATTTT. The rearranged chain carries TRBV14 and TRBJ2-3; possibly the D gene is TRBD1, per 6 matching bases. Counted from cysteine to phenylalanine, this CDR3 has 16 amino acids. Kept here is only the CDR3 DNA, which spans 48 bases and is read in frame from base 1. Via the germline V gene, CDR1 is SGHDN and CDR2 FVKESK. V loses 3 bases, J loses 5 bases, and the germline ends lie 18 bases apart.